This TCR beta chain was sequenced during a study of T-cell memory formation after mild COVID-19. Across the study: Across donors, TCR clusters were largely donor specific. Study-wide findings and caveats: Second-wave clones with a day 37 peak had unconfirmed SARS-CoV-2 specificity. Shrinking CD4+ clones resided mostly in CM and EM, and CD8+ ones in EMRA.

Each CDR3 protein is one row after TCRdb ran MiXCR on the 5' RACE reads. The top ten clones hold approximately 20% of a sample with hundreds of thousands of distinct CDR3 sequences, roughly 15% of them seen once. With respect to this clonotype: The target antigen is unknown.

The V gene's germline CDR1 is DFQATT and CDR2 SNEGSKA (reference sequence). This CDR3 has 11 residues. V lost 7 bases and J 7 bases, leaving 11 bases between the germline ends. The gene calls are TRBV20-1 and TRBJ2-4; D not certain. The sample comprised PBMCs or a T cell subset sorted from them (not recorded which). The origin of this receptor is a man younger than 35 who had mild COVID-19 (a few samples of this study predate the infection). Cell type and time point are not known. The CDR3 reads CSVSQVNIQYF. As DNA, the CDR3 is TGCAGTGTTTCCCAGGTGAACATTCAGTACTTC.